The 19 T cell receptor beta chains given below trace back to one sample, sequenced in a study of breast tumors, draining lymph nodes, adjacent tissues. One entry per CDR3 protein, called by TCRdb with MiXCR from the multiplex PCR reads. This table has about 31,000 distinct CDR3 sequences, 60% to 70% appearing once. Material for sequencing was breast tumor tissue. These receptor sequences come from a female donor with breast cancer. Some clones in this sample may be carry-over from other donors' samples.

As to this clonotype: Given a much more abundant clone one base away, this may be a read error. For the CDR3, the DNA is TGTGCCAGCAGCGTAGGATCCCGGGACACCTATGGCTCCCCCTTC. Translating it yields CASSVGSRDTYGSPF. This chain uses TRBV9 with TRBJ1-2; tentative D call: TRBD1 (6 bases). Germline CDR1 reads SGDLS; CDR2 reads YYNGEE. This CDR3 region has 15 residues.

The rearrangement uses TRBV7-9 and TRBJ1-2, with a weak D call TRBD1 (6 bases). Trimming took off 5 bases at V and 7 bases at J, with 14 bases between the two ends. Germline lookup yields CDR1 SEHNR and CDR2 FQNEAQ (reference sequence). The CDR3 sequence is 13 residues long. CDR3: CASSRTVNLGYTF. The CDR3 DNA is TGTGCCAGCAGCAGGACAGTGAACCTTGGCTACACCTTC.

This sequence joins TRBV7-2 and TRBJ2-5; the match to TRBD2 covers 8 bases. The CDR3 has 14 residues. J gave up 10 bases and V 7 bases, and 14 bases lay outside the gene matches. Germline assignment: CDR1 SGHTA and CDR2 FQGNSA. In DNA form, the CDR3 reads TGTGCCAGCACCCAAGGCGGAGCGGGAGTTCGCCAGTACTTC. As protein: CASTQGGAGVRQYF.

This clonotype was counted at least ten times. This chain links TRBV11-2 with TRBJ2-1, with 11 bases fitting TRBD1. This CDR3 region has 19 residues. V shed 4 bases, J shed 5 bases, and the junction held 16 bases outside the gene matches. In germline, CDR1 is SGHAT, CDR2 FQNNGV. This chain's CDR3 is CASSWTGGVWREGHNEQFF. The DNA for the CDR3 is TGTGCCAGCAGCTGGACAGGGGGCGTATGGCGGGAGGGCCACAATGAGCAGTTCTTC.

This rearrangement joins TRBV12-3 or TRBV12-4 to TRBJ1-6, with 7 nucleotides matching TRBD1. J lost 8 bases, V lost 3 bases, and 7 bases had no gene match. The CDR3 has 15 residues. CDR3 loop: CASSLGRGGDSPLHF. CDR3 sequence (DNA): TGTGCCAGCAGTTTGGGCAGGGGGGGGGATTCACCCCTCCACTTT.

In DNA form, the CDR3 reads TGTGCCAGCAGTGAAATAGTGCGGGAGACCCAGTACTTC. Residues: CASSEIVRETQYF. The rearrangement links TRBV2 to TRBJ2-5, with unresolved D. V shed 2 bases and J shed 5 bases, with 9 bases lying between them. This CDR3 has 13 amino acids. Germline V gives CDR1 SNHLY, CDR2 FYNNEI.

This clonotype was seen at least ten times. The chain couples TRBV30 to TRBJ2-3, with 9 bases identical to TRBD2. V lost 3 bases to trimming and J lost 5 bases; unmatched junction nucleotides: 3. Germline CDR1 GTSNPN, CDR2 SVGIG (reference sequence). There are 13 residues in the CDR3. The CDR3 protein is CAWSGTSQDTQYF. The CDR3, as DNA: TGTGCCTGGAGCGGGACTAGCCAAGATACGCAGTATTTT.

This clonotype was observed a single time. CDR3 amino acids: CASKSFGDSSEKLFF. CDR3 DNA: TGTGCCAGTAAATCTTTCGGGGACAGCTCTGAAAAACTGTTTTTT. V is TRBV19 and J is TRBJ1-4, with TRBD1 matching over 7 bases. This CDR3 has 15 amino acids. Germline CDR1 reads LNHDA; CDR2 reads SQIVND (reference sequence). The ends lost 7 bases at V and 7 bases at J; junction bases unmatched: 12.

The chain has TRBV5-1 and TRBJ2-3; D possibly corresponds to TRBD1 (6 bases). The germline V and J ends were trimmed by 2 bases and 2 bases, with 18 bases remaining between them. CDR3 length: 17 residues. Germline values: CDR1 SGHRS, CDR2 YFSETQ. The CDR3 DNA reads TGCGCCAGCAGCTTCATCGTCGGGACACAATTCACAGATACGCAGTATTTT. It translates to CASSFIVGTQFTDTQYF.

By sample fraction, this clonotype is medium-sized (0.01 to 0.1%). The chain joins TRBV29-1 to TRBJ2-2, with 13 bases that match TRBD2. The ends lost 7 bases at V and 8 bases at J; junction bases unmatched: 7. Germline V gives CDR1 SQVTM, CDR2 ANQGSEA. The CDR3 consists of 14 residues. CDR3 nucleotide sequence: TGCAGCGCACGGACTAGCGGGAGAGCTGGGGAGCTGTTTTTT. It encodes CSARTSGRAGELFF.

To note about this clonotype: A junction end diverges from the germline sequence, so it may reflect a read error. This chain connects TRBV5-1 to TRBJ2-1; TRBD1 aligns across 8 bases. The CDR3 is 13 residues long. Germline V gene sequence: CDR1 SGHRS, CDR2 YFSETQ. The chain's CDR3 is CASRRTGLDDQFF. CDR3 DNA sequence: TGCGCCAGTCGCCGGACAGGGCTCGATGACCAGTTCTTC.

The chain recombines TRBV7-6 with TRBJ2-7; 7 bases line up with TRBD1. Losses at the gene ends were 6 bases for V and 4 bases for J; bases not matched to a gene: 6. Germline CDR1 reads SGHVS; CDR2 reads FNYEAQ. This CDR3 is built from 13 residues. Written as DNA, the CDR3 is TGTGCCAGCAGTCCCGGGACAGATTACGAGCAGTACTTC. Translated: CASSPGTDYEQYF.

This clonotype was detected ten times or more. A much larger clone lies a single base off, so this may be a read error. The chain employs TRBV5-1 and TRBJ2-1, with a weak D call TRBD2 (7 bases). CDR3 size: 14 residues. Germline V CDR1 and CDR2: SGHRS, YFSETQ. CDR3 protein: CASTLPPRGGAPLF. In DNA, the CDR3 is TGCGCCAGCACTTTACCCCCGAGGGGGGGGGCGCCCCTCTTC.

This clonotype occurred a few times. The rearrangement joins TRBV15 to TRBJ1-4; no clear D gene. The CDR3 contains 13 residues. Trimming removed 1 base from V and 5 bases from J, with 5 bases in between. From germline, CDR1 is LNHNV and CDR2 YYDKDF (reference sequence). CDR3 amino acids: CATSRVENEKLFF. The CDR3 coding sequence is TGTGCCACCAGCAGAGTAGAGAATGAAAAACTGTTTTTT. Filled out from reference TRBV15 and TRBJ1-4, the complete variable domain reads DAMVIQNPRYQVTQFGKPVTLSCSQTLNHNVMYWYQQKSSQAPKLLFHYYDKDFNNEADTPDNFQSRRPNTSFCFLDIRSPGLGDTAMYLCATSRVENEKLFFGSGTQLSVL.

This clonotype occurred once. V usage is TRBV9 and J usage is TRBJ1-6; 8 bases match TRBD1. The CDR3 consists of 15 residues. Germline assignment: CDR1 SGDLS and CDR2 YYNGEE. The V gene end was trimmed by 0 bases and the J gene end by 10 bases; junction bases not matched to a gene: 6. DNA of the CDR3: TGTGCCAGCAGCGTAGAGGACAGGGATCCCTCACCCCTCCACTTT. Protein: CASSVEDRDPSPLHF.

This clonotype was counted only a few times. Germline is not matched at one junction end, which may reflect a read error. The rearrangement joins TRBV6-1 to TRBJ2-5; D is possibly TRBD2 (5 bases). Germline loops: CDR1 MNHNS, CDR2 SASEGT. The CDR3 length is 16 residues. For the CDR3, the DNA is TGTGCCAGCAGTCAAAATATGGGAGCCCCTCAAGAGGCCCAGTACTTC. It translates to CASSQNMGAPQEAQYF.

This clonotype was counted a single time. The J gene is TRBJ2-7, the V gene TRBV4-3, with 9 bases aligning to TRBD1. Germline CDR1 LGHNA, CDR2 YSLEER. Trimming took 4 bases from V and 3 from J; bases not matched to a gene: 22. CDR3 size: 20 residues. The CDR3 loop reads CASSPSALARDRALCYEQYF. The DNA for the CDR3 is TGCGCCAGCAGCCCTAGCGCCCTAGCCCGGGACAGGGCCCTTTGCTACGAGCAGTACTTC.

The genes are TRBV24-1 and TRBJ2-7; 7 nucleotides agree with TRBD1. V was pared by 5 bases and J by 3 bases, with 9 bases of the junction left unmatched. CDR3 size: 15 residues. Germline V gene sequence: CDR1 KGHDR, CDR2 SFDVKD. CDR3 coding DNA: TGTGCCACCAGTGCCTCGACAGGGCCCTTCTACGAGCAGTACTTC. It specifies CATSASTGPFYEQYF.

The CDR3 region is CASSGTSGSYEQYF. The CDR3 DNA follows: TGTGCCAGCTCCGGGACTAGCGGCTCCTACGAGCAGTACTTC. The rearrangement links TRBV2 to TRBJ2-7; TRBD2 matches at 11 bases. The CDR3 loop spans 14 amino acids. With 8 bases clipped from V and 0 bases from J, the junction kept 3 bases outside the gene matches. The germline CDR1 and CDR2 sequences are SNHLY and FYNNEI.